A single sample is the source of the 17 T cell receptor beta chains below, sequenced in a study of blood T cells in healthy people across ages. PCR was performed a second time for roughly 7 to 11 cycles using a sample-barcoded 5' primer and a J-beta primer mix. MiXCR was run by TCRdb on the 5' RACE reads, yielding one entry per CDR3 protein. This table has about 1.8 million distinct CDR3 sequences, roughly 50% appearing once. Specimen: blood. Source of these receptors: a woman in her forties in good health.

The chain recombines TRBV27 with TRBJ2-3, with TRBD1 matching over 8 bases. Germline CDR1 reads MNHEY; CDR2 reads SMNVEV (reference sequence). The CDR3 sequence is 15 residues long. V gave up 11 bases and J gave up 5 bases; unmatched junction bases: 15. The CDR3 bases are TGTGCCGCTAAACAGACCTCAGGGGGCAGAGATACGCAGTATTTT. Amino acids: CAAKQTSGGRDTQYF.

The chain couples TRBV4-1 to TRBJ2-5; no reliable D call. The CDR3 loop spans 16 amino acids. Trimming shortened V by 0 bases and J by 1 base, and 12 bases separated the two germline ends. The germline gives CDR1 MGHRA, CDR2 YSYEKL. The chain's CDR3 is CASSQDPPGIQETQYF. Written as DNA, the CDR3 is TGCGCCAGCAGCCAAGATCCCCCGGGCATCCAAGAGACCCAGTACTTC.

This clonotype was recorded at least ten times. This chain joins TRBV2 and TRBJ2-7; D not certain. Germline lookup yields CDR1 SNHLY and CDR2 FYNNEI. CDR3 length: 12 amino acids. Trimming removed 0 bases from V and 0 bases from J, with 0 bases in between. The CDR3 coding sequence is TGTGCCAGCAGTGAAGCCTCCTACGAGCAGTACTTC. It specifies CASSEASYEQYF.

Of note for this clonotype: At one boundary the junction diverges from the germline segment, which might be a read error. V gene TRBV5-1 combines with J gene TRBJ2-1, with 9 bases aligning to TRBD2. The length of the CDR3 is 16 residues. Germline V gives CDR1 SGHRS, CDR2 YFSETQ. The CDR3 nucleotides read TGCACCAGCAGCTTAACTCTAGCGGGGTCCTACAATGAGCAGTTCTTC. Encoded protein: CTSSLTLAGSYNEQFF.

The V gene is TRBV27, the J gene TRBJ2-4, with D unclear. The J call may be in error: the DNA end matches TRBJ2-7 better. Germline V lookup: CDR1 MNHEY, CDR2 SMNVEV (reference sequence). The length of the CDR3 is 14 residues. The CDR3 DNA reads TGTGCCAGCAGGCTGGCAGGCACTGGGTACGAGCAGTACTTC. It codes for CASRLAGTGYEQYF.

The chain employs TRBV7-9 and TRBJ1-2; D gene uncertain. Germline V lookup: CDR1 SEHNR, CDR2 FQNEAQ (reference sequence). Deletions cut 4 bases from V and 4 bases from J, with 4 bases between. This CDR3 is built from 11 residues. Here the CDR3 reads CASSSFYGYTF. CDR3 nucleotides: TGTGCCAGCAGCTCATTCTATGGCTACACCTTC. The full variable domain, completed using reference TRBV7-9 and TRBJ1-2, is DTGVSQNPRHKITKRGQNVTFRCDPISEHNRLYWYRQTLGQGPEFLTYFQNEAQLEKSRLLSDRFSAERPKGSFSTLEIQRTEQGDSAMYLCASSSFYGYTFGSGTRLTVV.

This clonotype occurred a few times. J is TRBJ2-1 and V is TRBV15; either TRBD1 or TRBD2 may supply D (6 bases each). CDR1 is LNHNV, CDR2 YYDKDF, per germline (reference sequence). The V end lost 1 base, the J end lost 6 bases, and 13 bases lay between the germline ends. This CDR3 spans 15 amino acids. CDR3 sequence (DNA): TGTGCCACCAGCAGAGTTGCGGAGGGGGTCAATGAGCAGTTCTTC. Translation gives CATSRVAEGVNEQFF.

This clonotype has only a few counts. The CDR3 is CASRRTERETQYF. The CDR3 coding sequence is TGTGCCAGCAGACGGACGGAACGAGAGACCCAGTACTTC. The genes are TRBV12-3 or TRBV12-4 and TRBJ2-7; no clear D. The J call could be wrong; TRBJ2-5 is a better fit for the DNA end. There are 13 residues in the CDR3.

The chain carries TRBV20-1 and TRBJ2-3; 12 bases fit TRBD2. V was clipped by 3 bases and J by 2 bases; unmatched bases: 9. The CDR3 length is 17 residues. Germline V gene lookup returns CDR1 DFQATT and CDR2 SNEGSKA (reference sequence). This chain's CDR3 is CSASGPLAGGVTDTQYF. CDR3 DNA: TGCAGTGCTAGTGGTCCGCTAGCGGGGGGGGTCACAGATACGCAGTATTTT.

CDR3 residues: CASSCVEEPYNEQFF. The CDR3 DNA reads as TGTGCCAGCAGCTGTGTTGAGGAACCCTACAATGAGCAGTTCTTC. V usage is TRBV7-9 and J usage is TRBJ2-1; D is unresolved. Germline V gene data show CDR1 as SEHNR and CDR2 as FQNEAQ (reference sequence). V was pared by 4 bases and J by 2 bases, with 12 bases between. This CDR3 has 15 residues.

Turning to this clonotype: Germline is not matched at one junction end, which may reflect a read error. The rearrangement uses TRBV2 and TRBJ1-1; the D gene is possibly TRBD1 (5 bases). Germline-derived CDR1 and CDR2 are SNHLY and FYNNEI. This CDR3 contains 13 residues. The chain's CDR3 is CASSEERGTEALF. The DNA for the CDR3 is TGTGCCAGCAGTGAAGAGCGAGGGACTGAAGCTCTCTTT.

As for this clonotype: A read error may be the cause here, since a much bigger clone is one base away. The rearrangement uses TRBV12-3 or TRBV12-4 and TRBJ2-1; 7 bases are shared with TRBD1. The tail of the sequence fits TRBJ2-7 better, so the J call may be wrong. This CDR3 region has 13 residues. The CDR3 reads CASTGGAYNEQYF. CDR3 sequence (DNA): TGTGCCAGCACAGGGGGAGCCTACAATGAGCAGTACTTC.

V and J are TRBV3-1 and TRBJ2-7; TRBD2 agrees at 7 bases. Germline V gives CDR1 LGHDT, CDR2 YNNKEL (reference sequence). The V and J ends lost 3 bases and 3 bases, in that order; junction bases with no gene match: 8. This CDR3 contains 15 residues. The CDR3 DNA sequence: TGTGCCAGCAGCCAGGGCGCGACTAGCAGCTACGAGCAGTACTTC. This encodes CASSQGATSSYEQYF.

V and J are TRBV20-1 and TRBJ1-1, with D possibly being TRBD1 (5 bases). In germline, CDR1 is DFQATT, CDR2 SNEGSKA (reference sequence). This CDR3 comprises 13 residues. Trimming left V 5 bases short and J 3 bases short, with 13 bases between. CDR3 sequence reads: CSAVHGTDTEAFF. CDR3 sequence (DNA): TGCAGTGCTGTACATGGGACTGACACTGAAGCTTTCTTT.

In this sample, this clonotype turned up a few times. The chain employs TRBV6-5 and TRBJ1-2; D gene ambiguous. Per germline, CDR1 MNHEY and CDR2 SVGAGI. The CDR3 contains 16 residues. The V and J ends lost 6 bases and 0 bases respectively, with 17 bases between them. DNA for the CDR3: TGTGCCAGCAGATTGACCGCAGAGACTGCTAACTATGGCTACACCTTC. As protein: CASRLTAETANYGYTF.

This chain connects TRBV10-3 to TRBJ2-7, with TRBD1 matching over 9 bases. The V and J ends lost 6 bases and 5 bases, in that order; junction bases with no gene match: 11. The CDR3 runs 15 residues. CDR1 and CDR2 from the germline V gene are ENHRY and SYGVKD. CDR3 nucleotides: TGTGCCATCAGGAGAACCGGGACAGGGAGCAACGAGCAGTACTTC. Its translation is CAIRRTGTGSNEQYF.

This clonotype was recorded a few times. The V gene is TRBV6-1, the J gene TRBJ1-5; the D is unclear. Germline V gene lookup returns CDR1 MNHNS and CDR2 SASEGT. The CDR3 has 14 amino acids. Trimming removed 4 bases at V and 0 bases at J, with 7 bases between. The CDR3 here is CASSGQFSNQPQHF. For the CDR3, the DNA is TGTGCCAGCAGTGGACAATTTAGCAATCAGCCCCAGCATTTT.